This entry is about one T cell receptor (beta chain). The sample originates from a study of blood T cell repertoires in COVID-19. The wider study: COVID-19 samples collected from the United States, Italy and Spain covered acute and convalescent phases. The cDNA or gDNA used as material had been derived from T cells, B-cell-depleted T cells, or PBMCs.

Measured with immunoSEQ multiplex PCR; TCRdb has only the in-frame clones, and not every one. Of fewer than 700,000 clones detected, 85% to 90% appear once; the ten largest clones hold roughly 8%. The sample comprised peripheral blood. This clonotype was sampled from a woman between 45 and 65 years old with COVID-19, enrolled during active disease.

The CDR3 DNA sequence: TGTGCCAGCAGCTTAGAGGGACAGGAACTTAATTCACCCCTCCACTTT. It codes for CASSLEGQELNSPLHF. This chain joins TRBV7-9 and TRBJ1-6; 8 bases are shared with TRBD1. CDR1 is SEHNR and CDR2 is FQNEAQ in the germline V gene (reference sequence). J was trimmed by 6 bases and V by 1 base; bases with no gene match: 5. CDR3 length equals 16 residues.